This T cell receptor (beta chain) was recorded in a study of neoadjuvant anti-PD-1 for oral cavity cancer. Method: immunoSEQ multiplex PCR; TCRdb's copy keeps in-frame clones and lacks some. This sample has 8,500 to 10,000 clones; around 60% occur once, and the top ten carry 4.2%. The CDR3 has 12 amino acids. The V gene lost 5 bases and the J gene lost 11 bases, with 15 bases spanning the gap. Germline values: CDR1 MDHEN, CDR2 SYDVKM. Time point given: after neoadjuvant nivolumab, at surgical resection. No culture or expansion preceded analysis of these blood cells. The chain has TRBV28 and TRBJ1-1; D call uncertain. The source material was PBMCs, sampled after nivolumab (anti-PD-1) treatment. This TCR came from a person aged 35-79 years with oral cavity squamous cell carcinoma. The CDR3 region is CASSLPGIGAFF. CDR3 bases: TGTGCCAGCAGTCTCCCGGGGATCGGCGCTTTCTTT. Drawing the rest from reference TRBV28 and TRBJ1-1, the complete variable domain is DVKVTQSSRYLVKRTGEKVFLECVQDMDHENMFWYRQDPGLGLRLIYFSYDVKMKEKGDIPEGYSVSREKKERFSLILESASTNQTSMYLCASSLPGIGAFFGQGTRLTVV.